Listed here is a single TCR beta chain. Its antigen is currently unknown. The data derive from a study of blood T cells in healthy people across ages. Germline V gene sequence: CDR1 SGHAT, CDR2 FQNNGV. With V trimmed by 5 bases and J by 8 bases, 10 bases remained unmatched. The CDR3 runs 15 residues. Alongside a J-beta primer mix, a sample-barcoded 5' primer served in a second PCR lasting 7 to 11 cycles. The yield of each sample was at least 2.5 million CDR3-containing paired-end reads. TCRdb reprocessed the 5' RACE reads with MiXCR, giving one entry per CDR3 protein. The sample shows around 900,000 distinct CDR3 sequences, around 26% of them seen only once. Study results and caveats: PBMCs that were unsorted prevented a conclusive naive versus antigen-experienced comparison. In older individuals, TCR beta diversity per million T cells was lower, falling roughly linearly with age.

The sequenced sample consisted of blood. The sequence came from a woman over 75 in good health. The rearrangement uses TRBV11-2 and TRBJ1-5; 9 nucleotides match TRBD1. CDR3 DNA sequence: TGTGCCAGCAGCCGACACGGGACAGGGAAAGAGCCCCAGCATTTT. Amino acids: CASSRHGTGKEPQHF.